This T cell receptor beta chain was profiled in a study of cytomegalovirus exposure and HLA in healthy donors. It was healthy bone marrow donors who served as donors. This CDR3 spans 14 amino acids. The germline gives CDR1 SEHNR, CDR2 FQNEAQ (reference sequence). The junction had 6 bases not matched to a gene; V was cut back by 5 bases and J by 7 bases. PCR primers comprised 60 Vbeta and 13 Jbeta primers. This table comes from immunoSEQ multiplex PCR, and its TCRdb copy is limited to in-frame clones, with some not included. The data show 130,000 or so clones, about 86% seen once. Sequenced: PBMCs. The clonotype comes from a woman aged 40 to 50 in good health and CMV-seronegative. The genes are TRBV7-9 and TRBJ2-1; 9 bases line up with TRBD1. The CDR3 coding sequence is TGTGCCAGCAGCCCAGGACAGGGGCTTAATGAGCAGTTCTTC. This gives the protein CASSPGQGLNEQFF.